This TCR beta chain appears in the sequencing data of a study of radiation and T cells in renal cell carcinoma (TCRdb year 2020). About the full investigation: The samples were obtained from a clinical trial, where primary renal cell carcinomas were treated with 15 Gy stereotactic body radiation therapy and then removed by nephrectomy 4 weeks afterward. TCR beta sequencing covered 53 samples in total, comprising about 26 tumors and approximately 27 peripheral blood samples. In the roughly 49 samples combined, 4 million to 5 million unique CDR3 nucleotide sequences were found, encoding 2.5 million to 3 million unique CDR3 amino acid sequences.

The time point label corresponds to: blood 2 weeks post-SBRT. Taken with the paper, the label for treatment or condition translates to: 15 Gy SBRT to primary tumor, nephrectomy 4 weeks later. To follow tumor-enriched clonotypes, peripheral blood was collected serially from radiation-treated patients at baseline and again at 2 weeks and 4 weeks after SBRT. Renal cell carcinoma with clear cell pathology was present in all patients. Genomic DNA for TCR sequencing was prepared using the QIAamp DNA Blood Mini Kit (Qiagen). The analyses included just those samples that passed every quality control check. TCR beta libraries were generated from genomic DNA with the immunoSEQ kit, following the manufacturer's recommendations. To prepare the libraries, a first multiplex PCR with proprietary primers was run, followed by a second PCR that added unique barcodes, and a bead cleanup was done after each round. A kit-provided positive control reaction and a negative control reaction were included in every sample batch. The final libraries were assessed on an Agilent 4200 TapeStation D1000 ScreenTape, pooled by volume, and quantified by qPCR. Sequencing ran on an Illumina NextSeq500 with a MidOutput 150-cycle cartridge, using 156 Read1 and 15 Index1 cycles with kit custom primers. The pooled library was loaded at roughly 0.93 pM, with an approximately 21% PhiX control spiked in. The authors processed their data as follows. Vendor-processed data were analyzed in R, and a clonotype was defined as all T cells sharing the same CDR3 nucleotide sequence. For clone abundance analyses, frequencies were normalized to the 10,000 most abundant clones per sample. Public T cell clones, averaging fewer than five per sample, were removed before analysis. Tumor-enriched and baseline blood-enriched clonotypes were defined by at least a 32-fold difference in abundance between compartments. A beta-binomial differential abundance model was used to identify clonotypes that were expanded or contracted between blood time points. The Baroni-Urbani and Buser coefficient was used to measure tumor-blood repertoire similarity, and groups were compared with two-tailed Wilcoxon tests in R. This is the immuneACCESS table as TCRdb keeps it, with only in-frame sequences that have V and J called. A part of the clones is gone; compared with another copy, unresolved V genes explain less than half, and the rest is unexplained. V and J calls and clone size are those listed in that table; D and trimming were worked out from the DNA. Across this sample there are some 130,000 clones, with 81% seen only once. Under 2.5% of the sample is taken by the ten largest.

V is pruned by 0 bases and J by 6 bases, leaving 0 bases of the junction without a gene match. Reading from cysteine to phenylalanine, the CDR3 counts 13 amino acids. Only CDR3 DNA is held: 39 bases, read in frame from base 1. CDR1 SGHDT and CDR2 YYEEEE were looked up in the germline V gene. General conclusions and limits of the study: Because pretreatment tumor biopsies were not available, the study could not determine whether clonotypes were already present within the tumor at baseline. The single-armed trial design could not address effects of radiation dose or scheduling on the TCR repertoire. Tracking of blood repertoire dynamics stopped at less than 5 weeks after treatment, with no follow-up past that point. Top tumor clonotypes rose in blood from baseline to 2 weeks post-radiation, then contracted by 4 weeks, suggesting transient expansion of tumor-resident clones.

Turning to this clone: Its antigen remains unidentified. Base-call qualities are not available, and no considerably larger clone is one nucleotide away.

The sequence was collected from a woman aged 55-69 years with renal cell carcinoma. The sample here was blood, taken from a patient whose treatment included radiotherapy and nephrectomy. Recombination joined TRBV5-6 with TRBJ2-4, and TRBD2 aligns with 7 junction nucleotides. The nucleotide sequence is TGTGCCAGCAGCTTGGCGGGGGGAAACATTCAGTACTTC. Its protein product is CASSLAGGNIQYF.